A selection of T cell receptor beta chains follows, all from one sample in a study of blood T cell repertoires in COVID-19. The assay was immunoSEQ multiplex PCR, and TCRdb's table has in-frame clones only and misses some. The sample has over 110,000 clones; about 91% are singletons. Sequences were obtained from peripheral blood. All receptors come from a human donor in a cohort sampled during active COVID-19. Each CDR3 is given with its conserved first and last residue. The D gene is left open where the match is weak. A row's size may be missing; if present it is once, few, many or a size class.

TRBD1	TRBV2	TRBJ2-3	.	CASRDRGPGLNPSTDTQYF	TGTGCCAGCAGGGACAGGGGGCCCGGACTCAACCCGTCGACAGATACGCAGTATTTT
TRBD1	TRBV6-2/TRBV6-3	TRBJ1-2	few	CASSTYRDRENYGYTF	TGTGCCAGCAGTACCTACCGGGACAGGGAGAACTATGGCTACACCTTC
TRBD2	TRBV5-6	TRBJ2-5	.	CASSLVTAGGKETQYF	TGTGCCAGCAGCTTAGTGACCGCGGGGGGGAAGGAGACCCAGTACTTC
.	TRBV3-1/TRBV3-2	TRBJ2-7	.	CASSQATYEQYF	TGTGCCAGCAGCCAAGCGACTTACGAGCAGTACTTC
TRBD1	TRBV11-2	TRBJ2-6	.	CASSFYDRGTHVLTF	TGTGCCAGCAGCTTTTATGACAGGGGCACCCACGTCCTGACTTTC
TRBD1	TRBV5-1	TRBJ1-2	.	CASSLARTGGLGYTF	TGCGCCAGCAGCTTGGCAAGGACAGGGGGTTTGGGCTACACCTTC
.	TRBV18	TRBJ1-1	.	CASSLQGLRNTEAFF	TGTGCCAGCTCACTCCAGGGACTGAGGAACACTGAAGCTTTCTTT
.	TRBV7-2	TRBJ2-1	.	CASSPMAGGYNEQFF	TGTGCCAGCAGCCCAATGGCGGGCGGGTACAATGAGCAGTTCTTC
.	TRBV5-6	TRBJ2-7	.	CASSPVEQGPYEQYF	TGTGCCAGCAGCCCGGTGGAGCAAGGTCCCTACGAGCAGTACTTC
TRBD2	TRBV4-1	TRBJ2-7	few	CASRSTSGGYEQYF	TGCGCCAGCAGATCGACTAGCGGGGGCTACGAGCAGTACTTC
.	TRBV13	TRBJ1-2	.	CASSLPRGGYTF	TGTGCCAGCAGCTTACCGCGAGGTGGCTACACCTTC
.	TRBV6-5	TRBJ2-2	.	CASSPAVNTGELFF	TGTGCCAGCAGTCCCGCAGTGAACACCGGGGAGCTGTTTTTT
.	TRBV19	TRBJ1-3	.	CASRDNSGNTIYF	TGTGCCAGTAGGGACAACTCTGGAAACACCATATATTTT
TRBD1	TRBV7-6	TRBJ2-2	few	CASSSDRQNTGELFF	TGTGCCAGCAGCTCGGACAGGCAGAACACCGGGGAGCTGTTTTTT
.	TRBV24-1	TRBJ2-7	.	CATSDTVGEQYF	TGTGCCACCAGTGATACAGTTGGGGAGCAGTACTTC
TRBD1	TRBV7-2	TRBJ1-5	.	CASSLTRDSYQPQHF	TGTGCCAGCAGCCTAACCCGGGACAGCTATCAGCCCCAGCATTTT
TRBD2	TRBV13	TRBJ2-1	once	CASSPAGGGYNEQFF	TGTGCCAGCAGCCCAGCGGGGGGAGGGTACAATGAGCAGTTCTTC
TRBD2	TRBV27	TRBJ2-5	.	CASSLSPAGVTQETQYF	TGTGCCAGCAGTTTAAGTCCCGCGGGGGTAACCCAAGAGACCCAGTACTTC
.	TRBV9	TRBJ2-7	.	CASSLSLAQYEQYF	TGTGCCAGCAGCCTCAGTCTGGCCCAATACGAGCAGTACTTC
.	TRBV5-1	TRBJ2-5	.	CASSLETAAETQYF	TGCGCCAGCAGCTTGGAAACGGCGGCGGAGACCCAGTACTTC
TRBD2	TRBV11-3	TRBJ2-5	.	CASSRFSGMGETQYF	TGTGCCAGCAGCCGCTTTAGCGGGATGGGAGAGACCCAGTACTTC
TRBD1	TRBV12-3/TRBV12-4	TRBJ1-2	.	CASSTGTGWGYTF	TGTGCCAGCAGTACCGGGACAGGATGGGGCTACACCTTC
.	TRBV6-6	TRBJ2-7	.	CASTYGGGSYEQYF	TGTGCCAGCACTTACGGGGGCGGGAGCTACGAGCAGTACTTC
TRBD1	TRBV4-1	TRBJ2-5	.	CASSPTGKRETQYF	TGCGCCAGCAGCCCGACAGGGAAACGAGAGACCCAGTACTTC
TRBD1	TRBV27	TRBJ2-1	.	CASSLGTGRGGNEQFF	TGTGCCAGCAGTTTAGGGACAGGGAGGGGGGGAAATGAGCAGTTCTTC
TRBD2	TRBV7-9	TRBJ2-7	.	CASSWRGDSYEQYF	TGTGCCAGCAGTTGGCGGGGGGACTCCTACGAGCAGTACTTC
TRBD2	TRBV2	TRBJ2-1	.	CASIRMLADNEQFF	TGTGCCAGCATACGAATGCTAGCGGACAATGAGCAGTTCTTC
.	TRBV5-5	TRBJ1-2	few	CASRPTLSDSIIYGYTF	TGTGCCAGCAGACCCACGCTGTCGGACAGCATCATCTATGGCTACACCTTC
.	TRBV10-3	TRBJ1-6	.	CAISDRGNNSPLHF	TGTGCCATCAGTGACAGGGGCAATAATTCACCCCTCCACTTT
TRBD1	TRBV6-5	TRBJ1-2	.	CASSRQGAFYGYTF	TGTGCCAGCAGTCGACAGGGGGCCTTCTATGGCTACACCTTC
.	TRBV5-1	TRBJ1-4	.	CASSLGGATTNEKLFF	TGCGCCAGCAGCTTGGGGGGCGCTACAACTAATGAAAAACTGTTTTTT
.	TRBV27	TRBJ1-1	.	CASSLYRNTEAFF	TGTGCCAGCAGTTTATATCGGAACACTGAAGCTTTCTTT
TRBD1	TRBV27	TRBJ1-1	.	CASRGLGTGFTEAFF	TGTGCCAGCAGGGGACTTGGGACAGGGTTCACTGAAGCTTTCTTT
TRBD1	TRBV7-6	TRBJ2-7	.	CASSLSDRGILGEQYF	TGTGCCAGCAGCTTATCGGACAGGGGTATCCTAGGCGAGCAGTACTTC
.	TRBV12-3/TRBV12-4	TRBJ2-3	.	CATLGRGNTQYF	TGTGCCACACTAGGTCGGGGGAATACGCAGTATTTT
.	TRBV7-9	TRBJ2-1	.	CASSLVRQAHSYNEQFF	TGTGCCAGCAGCTTAGTCCGCCAGGCTCATTCCTACAATGAGCAGTTCTTC
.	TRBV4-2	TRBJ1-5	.	CASSHEQFSNQPQHF	TGTGCCAGCAGCCATGAACAGTTTAGCAATCAGCCCCAGCATTTT
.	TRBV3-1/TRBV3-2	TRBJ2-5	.	CASSPGGMRQETQYF	TGTGCCAGCAGCCCAGGGGGGATGAGGCAAGAGACCCAGTACTTC